The T cell receptor (beta chain) described here comes from a study of identical twins. This clonotype has a handful of counts. Its antigen remains unidentified. The CDR3 is 14 residues long. V shed 5 bases and J shed 5 bases, with 15 bases lying between them. In germline, CDR1 is MNHEY, CDR2 SMNVEV (reference sequence). Regarding the study as a whole: Modelling approaches yielded underestimates of out-of-frame TCR alpha sharing between monozygotic twins. Researchers reported weaker excess twin sharing in beta out-of-frame sequences.

TCRdb re-derived calls from the 5' RACE reads in MiXCR, one entry per CDR3 protein. The table lists about 240,000 distinct CDR3 sequences, 6.5% to 9% of them singletons, with 5.4% in the top ten. In addition, the sample was reused for a study of yellow fever vaccine responses in identical twins. From that study: Convergence reportedly seemed to mark part of the twins' vaccine T cell response, with personalization marking the rest.

Sequenced sample: CD8+ T cells sorted from blood. This sequence was found in a woman between 18 and 29 years old in good health. The chain employs TRBV27 and TRBJ2-5; the D is unclear. The CDR3 DNA follows: TGTGCCAGCAGTGACTCCGGACCTGAGGAGACCCAGTACTTC. It codes for CASSDSGPEETQYF.